Each of the 14 T cell receptor beta chains below was sequenced from the same sample in a study of cytomegalovirus exposure and HLA in healthy donors. PCR involved 60 Vbeta and 13 Jbeta primers. The assay was immunoSEQ multiplex PCR, and TCRdb's table has in-frame clones only and misses some. Among about 150,000 clones, roughly 83% were seen once, and the ten largest hold roughly 3.4%. Sequenced: PBMCs. The receptors come from a human donor in good health.

The chain carries TRBV6-5 and TRBJ2-7, with 8 bases lining up with TRBD1. V was pared by 0 bases and J by 5 bases, with 6 bases of the junction left unmatched. The germline V gene encodes CDR1 MNHEY and CDR2 SVGAGI. The CDR3 totals 15 residues. Here the CDR3 DNA reads TGTGCCAGCAGTTACTCACGGGACAGGTCTCACGAGCAGTACTTC. It specifies CASSYSRDRSHEQYF.

J is TRBJ2-7 and V is TRBV7-3, with 12 bases matching TRBD2. Trimming at V came to 5 bases and at J to 6 bases, leaving 11 bases not matched to a gene. Germline V gene sequence: CDR1 SGHTA, CDR2 FQGTGA. The CDR3 totals 16 residues. CDR3 sequence reads: CASSTGLAGFNSEQYF. DNA for the CDR3: TGTGCCAGCAGCACGGGACTAGCGGGTTTTAATTCCGAGCAGTACTTC.

This clone was observed a few times. The V gene is TRBV10-2, the J gene TRBJ2-1; no clear D gene. The CDR3 covers 14 residues. Germline V gives CDR1 WSHSY, CDR2 SAAADI. Trimming took 7 bases from V and 10 from J, leaving 20 bases between them. CDR3 DNA sequence: TGCGCCAGCAACCTTCGAGACCTAGGCTCGGAGCAGTTCTTC. Amino acid sequence: CASNLRDLGSEQFF.

The V call is TRBV6-6, the J call TRBJ1-2; TRBD1 matches 7 bases. Trimming at V came to 6 bases and at J to 3 bases, leaving 13 bases not matched to a gene. In germline, CDR1 is MNHNY, CDR2 SVGAGI (reference sequence). The CDR3 consists of 16 residues. The CDR3 loop reads CASRQSPGGRDYGYTF. The CDR3 nucleotides read TGTGCCAGCAGACAATCCCCAGGGGGGAGAGACTATGGCTACACCTTC.

The rearrangement links TRBV9 to TRBJ2-2; D possibly corresponds to TRBD2 (6 bases). Germline V lookup: CDR1 SGDLS, CDR2 YYNGEE. The CDR3 runs to 17 residues. The V end was cut by 0 bases, the J end by 9 bases, with 21 bases between. The CDR3 bases are TGTGCCAGCAGCGTAGAAGTGGGGAGGCCTTCCGAGAGGGAGCTGTTTTTT. Its protein is CASSVEVGRPSERELFF.

This chain connects TRBV13 to TRBJ2-1, with TRBD2 matching 9 bases. The CDR3 is made up of 16 amino acids. Germline CDR1 reads PRHDT; CDR2 reads FYEKMQ (reference sequence). The trim removed 1 base at V and 8 bases at J, leaving 9 bases unmatched. CDR3 DNA sequence: TGTGCCAGCAGCTTAGAAAATAGCGGGAGTGGAGATGAGCAGTTCTTC. Translation: CASSLENSGSGDEQFF.

This chain links TRBV6-5 with TRBJ1-3, with TRBD1 as a possible D gene (6 bases). The germline V gene encodes CDR1 MNHEY and CDR2 SVGAGI. V dropped 6 bases and J dropped 4 bases, with 16 bases sitting between them. This CDR3 is built from 15 residues. As DNA, the CDR3 is TGTGCCAGCAGGGCCACGGGGGGGGCGGGAAACACCATATATTTT. It is translated as CASRATGGAGNTIYF.

This clone has more than one count but fewer than ten. The chain joins TRBV13 to TRBJ1-1; unclear D gene. The CDR3 runs to 13 residues. The V end lost 5 bases, the J end lost 0 bases, and 7 bases lay between the germline ends. Germline V gene sequence: CDR1 PRHDT, CDR2 FYEKMQ (reference sequence). CDR3 sequence (DNA): TGTGCCAGCAGCCCCCAGATGAACACTGAAGCTTTCTTT. Amino acids: CASSPQMNTEAFF.

The chain joins TRBV4-3 to TRBJ2-7; tentatively, D is TRBD1 (5 bases). Trimming removed 0 bases at V and 2 bases at J, with 11 bases between. CDR1 is LGHNA, CDR2 YSLEER, per germline. This CDR3 contains 15 residues. CDR3 sequence: CASSQEARQTYEQYF. CDR3 sequence (DNA): TGCGCCAGCAGCCAAGAGGCCCGACAGACCTACGAGCAGTACTTC.

CDR3 amino acids: CASSQVRTGQPQTMGGYTF. CDR3 coding DNA: TGCGCCAGCAGCCAAGTTAGGACAGGGCAACCACAGACTATGGGTGGCTACACCTTC. The J gene is TRBJ1-2, the V gene TRBV4-1; 8 bases match TRBD1. Germline V gene data show CDR1 as MGHRA and CDR2 as YSYEKL. The CDR3 totals 19 residues. V shed 1 base, J shed 7 bases, and the junction held 20 bases outside the gene matches.

The chain recombines TRBV10-1 with TRBJ2-7; D gene ambiguous. Germline-derived CDR1 and CDR2 are WNHNN and SYGVQD (reference sequence). The V gene lost 2 bases and the J gene lost 0 bases, with 5 bases spanning the gap. The CDR3 covers 13 residues. The CDR3 region has the DNA TGCGCCAGCAGTGAGGGCAGCTCCTACGAGCAGTACTTC. Encoded protein: CASSEGSSYEQYF.

V and J are TRBV5-6 and TRBJ2-6; possibly TRBD2 for D (7 bases). V was clipped by 3 bases and J by 3 bases, with 10 bases between them. Germline V gives CDR1 SGHDT, CDR2 YYEEEE. This CDR3 comprises 15 residues. The CDR3 is CASSWGGGGANVLTF. The CDR3 bases are TGTGCCAGCAGCTGGGGGGGCGGTGGGGCCAACGTCCTGACTTTC.

Worth noting for this clone: A junction end diverges from the germline sequence, so it may reflect a read error. The gene calls are TRBV7-7 and TRBJ1-4; 10 bases are a match to TRBD1. CDR1 SSHAT and CDR2 FNYEAQ come from the germline V gene (reference sequence). This CDR3 contains 19 residues. CDR3 nucleotides: TGTGCTAGCAGCTTACTCGGGACAGGGGCCCCACTAACTAATGAAAAACTGTTTTTT. This translates into CASSLLGTGAPLTNEKLFF.

This clone was seen a single time. The chain uses TRBV2 and TRBJ2-7; 7 bases map to TRBD1. Germline CDR1 is SNHLY and CDR2 is FYNNEI. The CDR3 is 15 residues long. Losses at the gene ends were 5 bases for V and 1 base for J; bases not matched to a gene: 8. The CDR3: CASSPRQGWSYEQYF. The DNA of the CDR3 is TGTGCCAGCAGTCCTAGACAGGGATGGTCCTACGAGCAGTACTTC. Combining the CDR3 with reference TRBV2 and TRBJ2-7 gives the whole variable domain EPEVTQTPSHQVTQMGQEVILRCVPISNHLYFYWYRQILGQKVEFLVSFYNNEISEKSEIFDDQFSVERPDGSNFTLKIRSTKLEDSAMYFCASSPRQGWSYEQYFGPGTRLTVT.